This T cell receptor (beta chain) is from a study of blood T cell repertoires in COVID-19. In the study's own analysis: For nucleated cells, counts were estimated from reference gene primer amplification. Only in-frame clones appear in the TCRdb table, and some are missing; sequencing was by immunoSEQ multiplex PCR. That table gives V, J and clone size, and the DNA gave D and trimming. This sample has over 60,000 clones, with more than 90% found just once. There are 14 residues in the CDR3. With 4 bases clipped from V and 5 bases from J, the junction kept 7 bases outside the gene matches. Germline V gene sequence: CDR1 MNHNY, CDR2 SVGAGI (reference sequence).

This chain uses TRBV6-6 with TRBJ1-1; TRBD1 matches at 7 bases. Sequenced: peripheral blood. This sequence originates from an elderly woman with active or convalescent COVID-19. The chain's CDR3 is CASSFDRVQTEAFF. CDR3 DNA sequence: TGTGCCAGCAGTTTCGACAGGGTTCAGACTGAAGCTTTCTTT.